This T cell receptor (beta chain) was identified in a study of T cell responses to AZD1222 COVID-19 vaccine. Whole-study findings and limits: Two AZD1222 doses significantly raised spike-specific TCR breadth and depth over controls. Researchers took repertoire samples only after the peak T cell response had come.

V was clipped by 3 bases and J by 7 bases, with 7 bases between them. Germline CDR1 reads DFQATT; CDR2 reads SNEGSKA (reference sequence). This CDR3 has 11 amino acids. Libraries were prepared by immunoSEQ multiplex PCR; TCRdb keeps only in-frame clonotypes and omits some of them. The sample lists fewer than 150,000 clones; over 75% were seen once. Comment on this clone: Its matching antigen is unknown.

J is TRBJ2-1 and V is TRBV20-1; D not resolved. Sequencing used peripheral blood, obtained on day 0 of AZD1222 vaccination. The TCR originated in an adult in good health. CDR3 bases: TGCAGTGCTAGCAGGTTAAATGAGCAGTTCTTC. Amino acid sequence: CSASRLNEQFF.